This paragraph reports one T cell receptor (beta chain). Its antigen remains unknown. The data were taken from a study of regulatory dendritic cells for organ transplantation. Study-level information: On day 6, the dendritic cells were exposed to LPS.

Germline V lookup: CDR1 MNHEY, CDR2 SMNVEV (reference sequence). This CDR3 has 15 residues. Trimming pared 5 bases from V and 8 bases from J, leaving 20 bases between. Whole-study results and caveats: Resting memory CD8+ T cells held the most alloreactive clonotypes.

Data came from immunoSEQ multiplex PCR; TCRdb stores just in-frame clones and leaves some out. The repertoire holds about 21,000 clones, with approximately 83% as singletons. Sorted subsets were CFSE-labeled and cultured approximately 5 days with allogeneic dendritic cells. Source material: naive CD4+ T cells from blood cultured with regulatory dendritic cells. Subset reported: CD45RA+ naive T cells. This receptor was obtained from a human donor in good health. This chain links TRBV27 with TRBJ2-3, with a possible D match to TRBD2 (5 bases). The CDR3 region is CASSPKGREGVTQYF. The CDR3 coding sequence is TGTGCCAGCAGTCCTAAAGGGAGAGAAGGTGTTACGCAGTATTTT.